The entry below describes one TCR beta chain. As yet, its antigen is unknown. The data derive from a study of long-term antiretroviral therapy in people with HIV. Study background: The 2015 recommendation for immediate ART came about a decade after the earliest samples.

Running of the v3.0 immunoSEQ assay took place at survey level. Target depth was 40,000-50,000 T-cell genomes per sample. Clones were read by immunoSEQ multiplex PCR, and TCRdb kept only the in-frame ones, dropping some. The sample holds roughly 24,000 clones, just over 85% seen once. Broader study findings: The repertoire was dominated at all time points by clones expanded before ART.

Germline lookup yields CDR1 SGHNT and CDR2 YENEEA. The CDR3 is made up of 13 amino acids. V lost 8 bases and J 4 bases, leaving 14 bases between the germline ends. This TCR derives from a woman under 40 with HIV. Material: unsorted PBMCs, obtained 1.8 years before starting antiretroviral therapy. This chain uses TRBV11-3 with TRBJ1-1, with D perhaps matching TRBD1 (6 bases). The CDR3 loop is CASARGRGTEAFF. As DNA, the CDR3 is TGTGCCAGCGCTAGGGGCAGGGGCACTGAAGCTTTCTTT.